The rows below give T cell receptor beta chains drawn from one sample of a study of Ad26.COV2.S vaccination and SARS-CoV-2 variants. Profiling relied on immunoSEQ multiplex PCR, and the TCRdb table lists in-frame clones only, not all of them. The sample yields 200,000 to 250,000 clones, roughly 90% seen once. Sequencing was performed on peripheral blood, taken in a trial of Ad26.COV2.S vaccine versus placebo. The receptors here all came from a person aged 18-60 years who received the Ad26.COV2.S COVID-19 vaccine or a placebo. CDR3s include the opening cysteine and the closing phenylalanine or tryptophan. Each record gives: clone size, J gene, D gene, V gene, CDR3 DNA, CDR3 protein. A D gene is named only where the DNA matches it firmly. Size tells how often a clone was seen (once, few, many) or the class of an expanded clone, and some rows leave it out.

abundance: NA; j_gene: TRBJ1-5; d_gene: TRBD1; v_gene: TRBV19; CDR3nt: TGTGCCAGTACCCAGACAGGGGGACTTGATCAGCCCCAGCATTTT; CDR3aa: CASTQTGGLDQPQHF
abundance: NA; j_gene: TRBJ1-2; d_gene: TRBD1; v_gene: TRBV7-2; CDR3nt: TGTGCCAGCAGCTCCCAACAGGGGGTCTATGGCTACACCTTC; CDR3aa: CASSSQQGVYGYTF
abundance: NA; j_gene: TRBJ1-4; d_gene: NA; v_gene: TRBV2; CDR3nt: TGTGCCAGCAGTGATCCAGGGAGGGAAAAACTGTTTTTT; CDR3aa: CASSDPGREKLFF
abundance: once; j_gene: TRBJ2-5; d_gene: TRBD1; v_gene: TRBV6-5; CDR3nt: TGTGCCAGCAAGAGGACAGGGGGCAATCTCGAGACCCAGTACTTC; CDR3aa: CASKRTGGNLETQYF
abundance: NA; j_gene: TRBJ2-7; d_gene: TRBD2; v_gene: TRBV19; CDR3nt: TGTGCCAGTAGTGACCTCGGGGGGACTTACGAGCAGTACTTC; CDR3aa: CASSDLGGTYEQYF
abundance: once; j_gene: TRBJ2-2; d_gene: NA; v_gene: TRBV9; CDR3nt: TGTGCCAGCAGCGTAGGCCCCTGGAACACCGGGGAGCTGTTTTTT; CDR3aa: CASSVGPWNTGELFF
abundance: NA; j_gene: TRBJ1-1; d_gene: NA; v_gene: TRBV12-3/TRBV12-4; CDR3nt: TGTGCCAGCAGTTTAGACAACACTGAAGCTTTCTTT; CDR3aa: CASSLDNTEAFF
abundance: NA; j_gene: TRBJ2-1; d_gene: NA; v_gene: TRBV20-1; CDR3nt: TGCAGTGCTAGTTTGGCGGCGGGAAACTCCTACAATGAGCAGTTCTTC; CDR3aa: CSASLAAGNSYNEQFF
abundance: NA; j_gene: TRBJ1-6; d_gene: NA; v_gene: TRBV5-6; CDR3nt: TGTGCCAGCAGCGACGGGACTCGAGGTGTACCCCTCCACTTT; CDR3aa: CASSDGTRGVPLHF
abundance: NA; j_gene: TRBJ2-2; d_gene: TRBD2; v_gene: TRBV4-3; CDR3nt: TGCGCCAGCAGCCAAGAGGGGAGGGGAGGCGGGGAGCTGTTTTTT; CDR3aa: CASSQEGRGGGELFF
abundance: once; j_gene: TRBJ2-2; d_gene: NA; v_gene: TRBV7-2; CDR3nt: TGTGCCAGTCGACTACCCTGGGGCGGGGAGCTGTTTTTT; CDR3aa: CASRLPWGGELFF
abundance: NA; j_gene: TRBJ2-3; d_gene: NA; v_gene: TRBV5-1; CDR3nt: TGCGCCAGCAGCTTGGGAGGCAGCGGTCCCTACACAGATACGCAGTATTTT; CDR3aa: CASSLGGSGPYTDTQYF
abundance: NA; j_gene: TRBJ2-3; d_gene: TRBD1; v_gene: TRBV6-4; CDR3nt: TGTGCCAGCAGTGAGGGGACAGGGGATGCGGATACGCAGTATTTT; CDR3aa: CASSEGTGDADTQYF
abundance: NA; j_gene: TRBJ2-3; d_gene: TRBD1; v_gene: TRBV19; CDR3nt: TGTGCCAGTAGTATTACAGGGGTGAGCACAGATACGCAGTATTTT; CDR3aa: CASSITGVSTDTQYF
abundance: NA; j_gene: TRBJ2-5; d_gene: NA; v_gene: TRBV30; CDR3nt: TGTGCCTGGAGTGTACTTATAGAGACCCAGTACTTC; CDR3aa: CAWSVLIETQYF
abundance: NA; j_gene: TRBJ2-4; d_gene: NA; v_gene: TRBV7-2; CDR3nt: TGTGCCAGCAGCTTAGCCCCGGCCAAAAACATTCAGTACTTC; CDR3aa: CASSLAPAKNIQYF
abundance: NA; j_gene: TRBJ2-1; d_gene: TRBD1; v_gene: TRBV7-9; CDR3nt: TGTGCCAGCAGCTTAGCAGTGACAGGGTTGGCTGAGCAGTTCTTC; CDR3aa: CASSLAVTGLAEQFF
abundance: NA; j_gene: TRBJ2-1; d_gene: NA; v_gene: TRBV10-3; CDR3nt: TGTGCCATCAGCGGTATCGCGGGGGCAAACAATGAGCAGTTCTTC; CDR3aa: CAISGIAGANNEQFF
abundance: NA; j_gene: TRBJ2-2; d_gene: NA; v_gene: TRBV28; CDR3nt: TGTGCCAGCGTCCGTGGGGTCACCGGGGAGCTGTTTTTT; CDR3aa: CASVRGVTGELFF
abundance: NA; j_gene: TRBJ1-1; d_gene: NA; v_gene: TRBV5-1; CDR3nt: TGCGCCAGCAGCGAAACGACAGCTCCGAACACTGAAGCTTTCTTT; CDR3aa: CASSETTAPNTEAFF
abundance: NA; j_gene: TRBJ1-1; d_gene: NA; v_gene: TRBV11-2; CDR3nt: TGTGCCAGCAGCCATTCGGGGCGAGGGACTGAAGCTTTCTTT; CDR3aa: CASSHSGRGTEAFF
abundance: NA; j_gene: TRBJ2-5; d_gene: NA; v_gene: TRBV18; CDR3nt: TGTGCCAGCTCACCACAGGGCACCCCAGGGGAGACCCAGTACTTC; CDR3aa: CASSPQGTPGETQYF
abundance: NA; j_gene: TRBJ2-7; d_gene: NA; v_gene: TRBV27; CDR3nt: TGTGCCAGCAGTTTATGGTCCTCCTACGAGCAGTACTTC; CDR3aa: CASSLWSSYEQYF
abundance: NA; j_gene: TRBJ1-2; d_gene: TRBD1; v_gene: TRBV2; CDR3nt: TGTGCCAGCAGTGAAAAGATAACAGGGGTGTCGAGGGAATATGGCTACACCTTC; CDR3aa: CASSEKITGVSREYGYTF
abundance: NA; j_gene: TRBJ1-2; d_gene: TRBD1; v_gene: TRBV30; CDR3nt: TGTGCCTGGGAAAACAGGGGGTCCTACTATGGCTACACCTTC; CDR3aa: CAWENRGSYYGYTF
abundance: NA; j_gene: TRBJ2-2; d_gene: TRBD2; v_gene: TRBV5-4; CDR3nt: TGTGCCAGCAGCCGAGAAGCGGGGTGGACCGGGGAGCTGTTTTTT; CDR3aa: CASSREAGWTGELFF
abundance: NA; j_gene: TRBJ2-1; d_gene: TRBD1; v_gene: TRBV6-5; CDR3nt: TGTGCCAGCAGAGGACAGGGACCCTACAATGAGCAGTTCTTC; CDR3aa: CASRGQGPYNEQFF
abundance: once; j_gene: TRBJ1-2; d_gene: TRBD1; v_gene: TRBV3-1/TRBV3-2; CDR3nt: TGTGCCAGCAGCCAAGAATGGGACAGGGCTGGCTACACCTTC; CDR3aa: CASSQEWDRAGYTF
abundance: NA; j_gene: TRBJ1-2; d_gene: NA; v_gene: TRBV19; CDR3nt: TGTGCCAGTACGCCCATCGGGCAGGGCACCTCGTCTAACTATGGCTACACCTTC; CDR3aa: CASTPIGQGTSSNYGYTF
abundance: once; j_gene: TRBJ2-3; d_gene: NA; v_gene: TRBV28; CDR3nt: TGTGCCAGCAGTTTATGGATAGGGGGGAAAAGCACAGATACGCAGTATTTT; CDR3aa: CASSLWIGGKSTDTQYF
abundance: NA; j_gene: TRBJ1-5; d_gene: NA; v_gene: TRBV4-3; CDR3nt: TGCGCCAGCAGCCAAGAAGGGGGAGTCCAGCCCCAGCATTTT; CDR3aa: CASSQEGGVQPQHF
abundance: NA; j_gene: TRBJ2-5; d_gene: NA; v_gene: TRBV4-2; CDR3nt: TGTGCCAGCAGCCAGCAACGGAGGGGGTCTGTGAGACAAGAGACCCAGTACTTC; CDR3aa: CASSQQRRGSVRQETQYF
abundance: NA; j_gene: TRBJ2-7; d_gene: NA; v_gene: TRBV5-1; CDR3nt: TGCGCCAGCAGCTTGGAGGCGGGACACTACTCCTACGAGCAGTACTTC; CDR3aa: CASSLEAGHYSYEQYF
abundance: NA; j_gene: TRBJ1-4; d_gene: NA; v_gene: TRBV21-1; CDR3nt: TGTGCCAGCAGCAAAGCAGGGTTTGGAACTAATGAAAAACTGTTTTTT; CDR3aa: CASSKAGFGTNEKLFF
abundance: once; j_gene: TRBJ2-3; d_gene: TRBD1; v_gene: TRBV10-3; CDR3nt: TGTGCCATCAGCGGTTGGCAGGGGGCGATTGTAGATACGCAGTATTTT; CDR3aa: CAISGWQGAIVDTQYF
abundance: once; j_gene: TRBJ1-1; d_gene: NA; v_gene: TRBV30; CDR3nt: TGTGCCTGCACAAAGCAGGGTTACACTGAAGCTTTCTTT; CDR3aa: CACTKQGYTEAFF
abundance: NA; j_gene: TRBJ1-1; d_gene: NA; v_gene: TRBV19; CDR3nt: TGTGCCAGTATTGTGGGCACTGAAGCTTTCTTT; CDR3aa: CASIVGTEAFF
abundance: NA; j_gene: TRBJ2-3; d_gene: NA; v_gene: TRBV5-4; CDR3nt: TGTGCCAGCAGATTCCAGGGGTACCATACGCAGTATTTT; CDR3aa: CASRFQGYHTQYF
abundance: NA; j_gene: TRBJ2-5; d_gene: NA; v_gene: TRBV28; CDR3nt: TGTGCCAGCAGTTACGGGGGAGTGGAGACCCAGTACTTC; CDR3aa: CASSYGGVETQYF
abundance: once; j_gene: TRBJ2-2; d_gene: NA; v_gene: TRBV9; CDR3nt: TGTGCCAGCAGCGTAGAAAACACCGGGGAGCTGTTTTTT; CDR3aa: CASSVENTGELFF
abundance: NA; j_gene: TRBJ1-6; d_gene: TRBD1; v_gene: TRBV5-8; CDR3nt: TGTGCCAGCAGCTTGGGGGGGACAGGGGTTTCACCCCTCCACTTT; CDR3aa: CASSLGGTGVSPLHF
abundance: NA; j_gene: TRBJ2-1; d_gene: NA; v_gene: TRBV18; CDR3nt: TGTGCCAGCTCACCCCCAGCGAGCTCCTACAATGAGCAGTTCTTC; CDR3aa: CASSPPASSYNEQFF
abundance: few; j_gene: TRBJ1-1; d_gene: NA; v_gene: TRBV9; CDR3nt: TGTGCCAGCAGCCCCCGGGGCGCGGCGAACACTGAAGCTTTCTTT; CDR3aa: CASSPRGAANTEAFF
abundance: NA; j_gene: TRBJ1-1; d_gene: NA; v_gene: TRBV30; CDR3nt: TGTGCCTGGAGTCCGGGGGGGACTGAAGCTTTCTTT; CDR3aa: CAWSPGGTEAFF
abundance: NA; j_gene: TRBJ1-3; d_gene: NA; v_gene: TRBV7-8; CDR3nt: TGTGCCAGCAGCCACCGGTTTGGAAACACCATATATTTT; CDR3aa: CASSHRFGNTIYF
abundance: NA; j_gene: TRBJ2-2; d_gene: NA; v_gene: TRBV7-3; CDR3nt: TGTGCCAGCAGCCCGTCTTTTTCGATGAACACCGGGGAGCTGTTTTTT; CDR3aa: CASSPSFSMNTGELFF
abundance: NA; j_gene: TRBJ1-3; d_gene: NA; v_gene: TRBV6-6; CDR3nt: TGTGCCAGTAGGGGAGGGTTCCACTTCTCTGGAAACACCATATATTTT; CDR3aa: CASRGGFHFSGNTIYF
abundance: once; j_gene: TRBJ1-6; d_gene: NA; v_gene: TRBV3-1/TRBV3-2; CDR3nt: TGTGCCAGCAGCCAAAGTTATTCACCCCTCCACTTT; CDR3aa: CASSQSYSPLHF